This is a list of T cell receptor beta chains from one sample in a study of blood T cells in healthy people across ages. TCRdb passed the 5' RACE reads through MiXCR, listing each CDR3 protein once. The sample gives about 570,000 distinct CDR3 sequences, roughly a quarter of which show up once; approximately 18% is in the top ten. What was sequenced was blood. All receptors derive from a woman in her seventies in good health. Both conserved end residues are part of each CDR3. D genes are given only for firm matches. Part of the rows lack a size; the others show once, few, many or a class for expanded clones.

d_call: TRBD2
cdr3_length: 16
v_call: TRBV6-5
j_call: TRBJ2-3
clone_size: NA
cdr3_aa: CASSYTAGGFTDTQYF

d_call: TRBD1
cdr3_length: 15
v_call: TRBV11-2
j_call: TRBJ2-5
clone_size: few
cdr3_aa: CASSSRQGAGETQYF

d_call: NA
cdr3_length: 13
v_call: TRBV29-1
j_call: TRBJ2-5
clone_size: many
cdr3_aa: CSVLGEDWETQYF

d_call: NA
cdr3_length: 15
v_call: TRBV19
j_call: TRBJ1-1
clone_size: NA
cdr3_aa: CASSVSGQWDTEAFF

d_call: NA
cdr3_length: 14
v_call: TRBV12-3/TRBV12-4
j_call: TRBJ1-4
clone_size: once
cdr3_aa: CASSRGTFNEKLFF

d_call: NA
cdr3_length: 12
v_call: TRBV5-6
j_call: NA
clone_size: NA
cdr3_aa: CASIYDGNEQFF

d_call: TRBD2
cdr3_length: 13
v_call: TRBV5-1
j_call: TRBJ2-7
clone_size: few
cdr3_aa: CASSLRSAGEQYF

d_call: NA
cdr3_length: 17
v_call: TRBV7-2
j_call: TRBJ1-6
clone_size: NA
cdr3_aa: CASSLVPPYSYNSPLHF

d_call: TRBD2
cdr3_length: 14
v_call: TRBV10-2
j_call: TRBJ2-1
clone_size: NA
cdr3_aa: CASTTSGGVGEQFF

d_call: NA
cdr3_length: 16
v_call: TRBV5-5
j_call: TRBJ2-2
clone_size: once
cdr3_aa: CASSSPGDLNTGELFF